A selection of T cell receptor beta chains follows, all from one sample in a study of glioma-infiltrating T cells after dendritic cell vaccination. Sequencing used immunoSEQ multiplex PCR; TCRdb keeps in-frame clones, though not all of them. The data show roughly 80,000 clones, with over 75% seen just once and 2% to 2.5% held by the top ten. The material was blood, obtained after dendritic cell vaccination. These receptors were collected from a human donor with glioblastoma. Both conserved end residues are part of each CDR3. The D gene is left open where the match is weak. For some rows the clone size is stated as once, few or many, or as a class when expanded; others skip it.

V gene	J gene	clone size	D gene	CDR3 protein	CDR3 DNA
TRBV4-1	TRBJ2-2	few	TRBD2	CASSQGGLAGVGTGELFF	TGCGCCAGCAGCCAAGGCGGACTAGCGGGAGTGGGGACCGGGGAGCTGTTTTTT
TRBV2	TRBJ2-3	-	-	CASTTWGPSTDTQYF	TGTGCCAGCACGACCTGGGGCCCCAGCACAGATACGCAGTATTTT
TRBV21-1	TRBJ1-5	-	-	CASRGQGYQPQHF	TGTGCCAGCAGGGGACAGGGGTATCAGCCCCAGCATTTT
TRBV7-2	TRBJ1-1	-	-	CASSSSSTRNTEAFF	TGTGCCAGCAGCTCTAGCTCGACAAGGAACACTGAAGCTTTCTTT
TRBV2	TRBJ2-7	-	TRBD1	CASSGDRRYEQYF	TGTGCCAGCAGTGGGGACAGGCGCTACGAGCAGTACTTC
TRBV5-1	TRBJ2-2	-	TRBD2	CASSSVLAGTGELFF	TGCGCCAGCAGCTCGGTACTAGCGGGTACCGGGGAGCTGTTTTTT
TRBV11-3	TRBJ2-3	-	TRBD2	CASSLASGRSPEADTQYF	TGTGCCAGCAGCTTAGCTAGCGGGAGGTCTCCTGAGGCAGATACGCAGTATTTT
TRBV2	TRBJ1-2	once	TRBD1	CASRGTGVYGYTF	TGTGCCAGCAGGGGGACAGGGGTTTATGGCTACACCTTC
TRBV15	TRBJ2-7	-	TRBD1	CATSRGVRDRGREQYF	TGTGCCACCAGCAGGGGGGTCCGGGACAGGGGGCGAGAGCAGTACTTC
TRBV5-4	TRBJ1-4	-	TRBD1	CASSPDRGYEKLFF	TGTGCCAGCAGCCCAGACAGGGGCTATGAAAAACTGTTTTTT
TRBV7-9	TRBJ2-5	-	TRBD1	CASSPLKTWDSAETQYF	TGTGCCAGCAGCCCACTAAAGACGTGGGACAGTGCAGAGACCCAGTACTTC
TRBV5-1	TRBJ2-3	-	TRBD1	CASSSDRPLTDTQYF	TGCGCCAGCAGCTCGGACAGGCCTCTCACAGATACGCAGTATTTT
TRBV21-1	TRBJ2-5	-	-	CASSKGVYSGEKETQYF	TGTGCCAGCAGCAAAGGGGTGTATAGCGGGGAGAAAGAGACCCAGTACTTC
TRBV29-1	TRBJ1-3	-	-	CSAGPSSGNTIYF	TGCAGCGCGGGTCCGAGCTCTGGAAACACCATATATTTT
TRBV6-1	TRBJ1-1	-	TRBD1	CASTDLDRGYGEAFF	TGTGCCAGCACCGATTTGGACAGGGGGTATGGTGAAGCTTTCTTT
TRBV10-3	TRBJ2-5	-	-	CAIGGSRGETQYF	TGTGCCATCGGGGGTTCGCGGGGAGAGACCCAGTACTTC
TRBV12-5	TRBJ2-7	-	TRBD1	CASGYRGQDEQYF	TGTGCTAGTGGTTACAGGGGGCAGGACGAGCAGTACTTC
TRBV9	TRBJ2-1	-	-	CASSVRPSQSSYNEQFF	TGTGCCAGCAGCGTGCGGCCGAGCCAGAGCTCCTACAATGAGCAGTTCTTC
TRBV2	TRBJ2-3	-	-	CASSERTDTQYF	TGTGCCAGCAGTGAGAGGACAGATACGCAGTATTTT
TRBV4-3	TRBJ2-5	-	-	CASSLDARGGAGETQYF	TGCGCCAGCAGCTTGGACGCCAGGGGCGGAGCAGGAGAGACCCAGTACTTC
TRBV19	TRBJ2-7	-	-	CASRGTVSYEQYF	TGTGCCAGTAGAGGAACAGTTTCCTACGAGCAGTACTTC
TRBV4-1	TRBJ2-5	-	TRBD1	CASSQAEGQGMTQYF	TGCGCCAGCAGCCAAGCGGAAGGACAGGGTATGACCCAGTACTTC
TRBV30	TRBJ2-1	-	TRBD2	CAWSGGGRGEQFF	TGTGCCTGGAGTGGGGGCGGGAGGGGTGAGCAGTTCTTC
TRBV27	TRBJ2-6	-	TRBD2	CASSLWTSGGSGANVLTF	TGTGCCAGCAGTTTATGGACTAGCGGAGGCTCTGGGGCCAACGTCCTGACTTTC
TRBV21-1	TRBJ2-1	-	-	CASSKVHGRNSVRHEQFF	TGTGCCAGCAGCAAAGTCCATGGGAGGAACTCTGTTCGGCATGAGCAGTTCTTC
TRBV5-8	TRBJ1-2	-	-	CASSLRGGYGYTF	TGTGCCAGCAGCTTGAGGGGGGGCTATGGCTACACCTTC
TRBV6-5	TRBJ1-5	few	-	CASSPLGGGDQPQHF	TGTGCCAGCAGCCCGTTGGGGGGAGGAGATCAGCCCCAGCATTTT
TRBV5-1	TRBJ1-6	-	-	CASSTTVNSPLHF	TGCGCCAGCAGCACGACAGTGAATTCACCCCTCCACTTT
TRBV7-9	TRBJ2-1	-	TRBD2	CASSPPGLAGGGNEQFF	TGTGCCAGCAGCCCTCCGGGACTAGCGGGGGGTGGGAATGAGCAGTTCTTC
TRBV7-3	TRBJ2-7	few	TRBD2	CASSPFCGLAGEIYEQYF	TGTGCCAGCAGCCCGTTTTGTGGGCTAGCGGGAGAGATATACGAGCAGTACTTC
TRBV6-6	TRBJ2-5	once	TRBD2	CASSYSGTSGETQYF	TGTGCCAGCAGTTACTCTGGGACTAGCGGCGAGACCCAGTACTTC
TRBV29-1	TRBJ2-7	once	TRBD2	CSVGSSSGVYEQYF	TGCAGCGTTGGGTCCTCTAGCGGGGTCTACGAGCAGTACTTC
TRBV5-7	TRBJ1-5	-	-	CASRLGSNQPQHF	TGTGCCAGCAGACTAGGGAGTAATCAGCCCCAGCATTTT
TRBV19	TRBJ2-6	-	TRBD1	CATADRGSSGANVLTF	TGTGCCACCGCGGACAGGGGATCGTCTGGGGCCAACGTCCTGACTTTC
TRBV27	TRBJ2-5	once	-	CASSSRGTRGSTQYF	TGTGCCAGCAGTTCTAGAGGGACACGTGGATCGACCCAGTACTTC
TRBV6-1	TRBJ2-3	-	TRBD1	CASSGGTGEDTQYF	TGTGCCAGCAGTGGGGGGACAGGGGAAGATACGCAGTATTTT
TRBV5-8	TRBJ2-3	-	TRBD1	CASSPGQLLDTQYF	TGTGCCAGCAGCCCGGGACAGCTCCTGGATACGCAGTATTTT